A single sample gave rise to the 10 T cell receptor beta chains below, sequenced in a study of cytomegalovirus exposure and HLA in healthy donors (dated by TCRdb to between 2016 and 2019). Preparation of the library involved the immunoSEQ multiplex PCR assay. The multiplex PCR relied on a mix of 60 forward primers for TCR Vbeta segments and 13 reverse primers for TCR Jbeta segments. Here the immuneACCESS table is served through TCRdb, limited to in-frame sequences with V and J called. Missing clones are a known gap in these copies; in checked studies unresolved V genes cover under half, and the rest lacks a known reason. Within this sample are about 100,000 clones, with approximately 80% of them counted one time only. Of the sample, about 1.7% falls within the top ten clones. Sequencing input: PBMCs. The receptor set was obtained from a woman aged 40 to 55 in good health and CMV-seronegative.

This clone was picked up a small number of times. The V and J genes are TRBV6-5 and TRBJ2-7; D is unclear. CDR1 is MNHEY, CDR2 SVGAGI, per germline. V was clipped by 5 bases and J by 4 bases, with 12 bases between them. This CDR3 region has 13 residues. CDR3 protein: CASSSYSRYEQYF. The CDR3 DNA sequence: TGTGCCAGCAGTAGTTACAGCCGATACGAGCAGTACTTC.

CDR3 in DNA: TGTGCCAGCTCAATGACTTACGGGACTACATCCTACGAGCAGTACTTC. This translates into CASSMTYGTTSYEQYF. The chain has TRBV18 and TRBJ2-7; 7 positions match TRBD2. V gave up 5 bases and J gave up 1 base; unmatched junction bases: 11. Germline V gene sequence: CDR1 KGHSH, CDR2 LQKENI. CDR3 length: 16 amino acids. Drawing the rest from reference TRBV18 and TRBJ2-7, the complete variable domain is NAGVMQNPRHLVRRRGQEARLRCSPMKGHSHVYWYRQLPEEGLKFMVYLQKENIIDESGMPKERFSAEFPKEGPSILRIQQVVRGDSAAYFCASSMTYGTTSYEQYFGPGTRLTVT.

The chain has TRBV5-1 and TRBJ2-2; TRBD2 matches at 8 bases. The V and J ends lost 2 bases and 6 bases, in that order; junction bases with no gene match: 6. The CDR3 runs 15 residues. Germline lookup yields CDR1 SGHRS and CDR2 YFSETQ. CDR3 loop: CASSFGRDIAGELFF. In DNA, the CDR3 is TGCGCCAGCAGCTTCGGGAGGGATATCGCCGGGGAGCTGTTTTTT. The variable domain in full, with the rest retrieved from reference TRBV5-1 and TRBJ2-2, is KAGVTQTPRYLIKTRGQQVTLSCSPISGHRSVSWYQQTPGQGLQFLFEYFSETQRNKGNFPGRFSGRQFSNSRSEMNVSTLELGDSALYLCASSFGRDIAGELFFGEGSRLTVL.

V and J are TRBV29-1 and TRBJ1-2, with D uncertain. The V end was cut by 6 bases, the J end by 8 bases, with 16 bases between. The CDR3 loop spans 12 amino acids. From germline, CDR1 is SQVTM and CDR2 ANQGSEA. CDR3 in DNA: TGCAGCGTCGCGACAACGCGGGAGGGCTACACCTTC. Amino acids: CSVATTREGYTF.

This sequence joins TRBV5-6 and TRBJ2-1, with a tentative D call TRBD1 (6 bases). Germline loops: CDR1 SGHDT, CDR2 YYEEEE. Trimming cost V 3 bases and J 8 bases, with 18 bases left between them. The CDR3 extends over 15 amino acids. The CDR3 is CASSSDRSLWDEQFF. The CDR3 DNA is TGTGCCAGCAGCTCTGACAGGTCACTCTGGGATGAGCAGTTCTTC. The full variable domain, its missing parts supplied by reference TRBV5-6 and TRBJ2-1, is DAGVTQSPTHLIKTRGQQVTLRCSPKSGHDTVSWYQQALGQGPQFIFQYYEEEERQRGNFPDRFSGHQFPNYSSELNVNALLLGDSALYLCASSSDRSLWDEQFFGPGTRLTVL.

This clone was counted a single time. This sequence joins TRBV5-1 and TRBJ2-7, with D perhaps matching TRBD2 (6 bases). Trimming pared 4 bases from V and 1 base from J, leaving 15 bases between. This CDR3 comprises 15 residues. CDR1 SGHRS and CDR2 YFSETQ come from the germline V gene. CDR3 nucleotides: TGCGCCAGCAGCCACCGGGACGGGGGTTCCTACGAGCAGTACTTC. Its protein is CASSHRDGGSYEQYF.

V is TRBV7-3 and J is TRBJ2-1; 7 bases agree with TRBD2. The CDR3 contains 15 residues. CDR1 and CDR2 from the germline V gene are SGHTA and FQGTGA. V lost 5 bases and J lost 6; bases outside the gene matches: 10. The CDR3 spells CASSLSGWWGNEQFF. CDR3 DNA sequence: TGTGCCAGCAGCCTTAGCGGGTGGTGGGGCAATGAGCAGTTCTTC.

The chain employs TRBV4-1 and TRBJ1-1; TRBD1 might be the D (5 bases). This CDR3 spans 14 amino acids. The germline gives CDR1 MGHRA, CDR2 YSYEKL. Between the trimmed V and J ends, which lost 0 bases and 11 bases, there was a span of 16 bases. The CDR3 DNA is TGCGCCAGCAGCCAAGAGGGGCAGGGATTGTTCGCTTTCTTT. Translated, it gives CASSQEGQGLFAFF.

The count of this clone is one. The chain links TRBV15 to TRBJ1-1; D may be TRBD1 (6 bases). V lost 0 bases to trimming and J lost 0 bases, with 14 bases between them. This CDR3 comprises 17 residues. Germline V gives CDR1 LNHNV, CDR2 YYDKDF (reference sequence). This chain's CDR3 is CATSRDLARQVNTEAFF. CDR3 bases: TGTGCCACCAGCAGAGATCTCGCCAGACAGGTGAACACTGAAGCTTTCTTT. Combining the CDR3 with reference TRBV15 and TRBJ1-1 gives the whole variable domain DAMVIQNPRYQVTQFGKPVTLSCSQTLNHNVMYWYQQKSSQAPKLLFHYYDKDFNNEADTPDNFQSRRPNTSFCFLDIRSPGLGDTAMYLCATSRDLARQVNTEAFFGQGTRLTVV.

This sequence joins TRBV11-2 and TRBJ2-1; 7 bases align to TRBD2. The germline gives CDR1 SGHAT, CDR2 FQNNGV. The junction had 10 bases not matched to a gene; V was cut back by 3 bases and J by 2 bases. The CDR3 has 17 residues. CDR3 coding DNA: TGTGCCAGCAGCTTTGTCGGTAGCGGGTTAACCTACAATGAGCAGTTCTTC. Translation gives CASSFVGSGLTYNEQFF.